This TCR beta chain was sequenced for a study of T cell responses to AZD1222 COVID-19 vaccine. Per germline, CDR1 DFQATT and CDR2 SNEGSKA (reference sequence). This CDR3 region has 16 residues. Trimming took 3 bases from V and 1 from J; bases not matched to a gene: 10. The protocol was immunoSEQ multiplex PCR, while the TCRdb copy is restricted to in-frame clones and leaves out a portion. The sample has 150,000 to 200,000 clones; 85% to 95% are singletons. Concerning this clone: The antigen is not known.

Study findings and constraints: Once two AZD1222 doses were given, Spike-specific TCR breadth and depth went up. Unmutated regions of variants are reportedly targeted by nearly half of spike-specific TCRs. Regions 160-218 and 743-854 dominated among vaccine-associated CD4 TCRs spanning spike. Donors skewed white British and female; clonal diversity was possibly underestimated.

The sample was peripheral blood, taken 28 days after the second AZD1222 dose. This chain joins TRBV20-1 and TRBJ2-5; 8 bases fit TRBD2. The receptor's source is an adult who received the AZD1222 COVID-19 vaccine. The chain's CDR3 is CSASHWTSSSQETQYF. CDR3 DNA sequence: TGCAGTGCTAGTCACTGGACTAGCTCTTCCCAAGAGACCCAGTACTTC.